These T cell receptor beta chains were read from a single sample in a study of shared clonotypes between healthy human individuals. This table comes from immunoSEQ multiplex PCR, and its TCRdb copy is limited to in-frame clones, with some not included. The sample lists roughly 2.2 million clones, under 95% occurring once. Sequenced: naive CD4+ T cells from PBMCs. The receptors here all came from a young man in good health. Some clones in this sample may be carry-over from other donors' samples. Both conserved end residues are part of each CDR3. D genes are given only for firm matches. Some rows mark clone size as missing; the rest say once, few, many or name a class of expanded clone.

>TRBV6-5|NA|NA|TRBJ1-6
CASSLWEWANSPLHF
TGTGCCAGCAGCCTCTGGGAATGGGCGAATTCACCCCTCCACTTT
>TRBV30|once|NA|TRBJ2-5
CAWTRNSQETQYF
TGTGCCTGGACAAGGAACAGCCAAGAGACCCAGTACTTC
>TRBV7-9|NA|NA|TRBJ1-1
CASSLQGLVAFF
TGTGCCAGCAGCCTACAGGGCCTAGTAGCTTTCTTT
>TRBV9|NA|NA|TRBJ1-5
CASSVRDGHQPQHF
TGTGCCAGCAGCGTCCGGGACGGTCATCAGCCCCAGCATTTT
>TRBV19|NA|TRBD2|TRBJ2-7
CASSLGTSFSYEQYF
TGTGCCAGTAGTCTCGGGACTAGTTTCTCCTACGAGCAGTACTTC
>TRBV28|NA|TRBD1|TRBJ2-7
CASSIIGTDFLEQYF
TGTGCCAGCAGTATAATCGGGACAGACTTTTTGGAGCAGTACTTC
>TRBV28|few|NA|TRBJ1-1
CASSTPGGTEAFF
TGTGCCAGCAGTACTCCGGGGGGTACTGAAGCTTTCTTT
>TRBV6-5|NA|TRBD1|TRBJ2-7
CASSWTGTEIYEQYF
TGTGCCAGCAGCTGGACCGGGACAGAGATCTACGAGCAGTACTTC
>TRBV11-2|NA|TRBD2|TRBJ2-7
CASSYLARSGSSSGEQYF
TGTGCCAGCAGCTATCTTGCTCGAAGCGGGAGTTCGTCCGGCGAGCAGTACTTC
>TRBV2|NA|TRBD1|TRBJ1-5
CASSGTGYSNQPQHF
TGTGCCAGCAGTGGGACAGGCTATAGCAATCAGCCCCAGCATTTT